This record covers a single TCR beta chain. This record belongs to a study of blood T cell repertoires in COVID-19. Overall study context: Italy, Spain and the United States were the sources of the convalescent and acute COVID-19 samples. PBMCs, B-cell-depleted T cells, or T cells were the source of the cDNA or gDNA that made up the material.

Germline CDR1 reads LGHDT; CDR2 reads YNNKEL (reference sequence). The V and J ends lost 5 bases and 4 bases respectively, with 9 bases between them. This CDR3 spans 13 amino acids. In the authors' workflow: Reference gene primer amplification yielded estimated nucleated cell counts. TCRdb keeps only in-frame clones here, not all; method: immunoSEQ multiplex PCR. V and J calls and clone size are copied from that table; D and trimming were computed from the DNA. The sample holds about 70,000 clones, 60% to 85% seen once. The sequenced material came from peripheral blood. This chain links TRBV3-1 (or the pseudogene TRBV3-2) with TRBJ1-5, with a possible D match to TRBD1 (5 bases). The clonotype was recovered from a human donor in a cohort sampled during active COVID-19. The CDR3 here is CASSARGNQPQHF. The CDR3 bases are TGTGCCAGCAGCGCTCGGGGGAATCAGCCCCAGCATTTT.